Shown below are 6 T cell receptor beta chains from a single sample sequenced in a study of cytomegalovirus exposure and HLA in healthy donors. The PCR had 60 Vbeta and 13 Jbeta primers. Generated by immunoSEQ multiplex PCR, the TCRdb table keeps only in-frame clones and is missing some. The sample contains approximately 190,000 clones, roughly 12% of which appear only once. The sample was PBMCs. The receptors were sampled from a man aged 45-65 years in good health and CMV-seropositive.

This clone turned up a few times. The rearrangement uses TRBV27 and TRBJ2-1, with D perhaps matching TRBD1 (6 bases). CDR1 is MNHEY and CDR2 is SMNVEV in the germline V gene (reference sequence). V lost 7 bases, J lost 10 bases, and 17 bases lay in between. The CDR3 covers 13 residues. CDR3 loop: CASMGAIDDEQFF. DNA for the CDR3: TGTGCCAGCATGGGGGCTATTGATGACGAGCAGTTCTTC.

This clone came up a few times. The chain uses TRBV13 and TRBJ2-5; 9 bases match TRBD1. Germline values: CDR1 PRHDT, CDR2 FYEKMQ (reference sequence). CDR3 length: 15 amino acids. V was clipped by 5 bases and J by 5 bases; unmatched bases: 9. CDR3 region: CASSRGTGGFETQYF. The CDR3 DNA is TGTGCCAGCAGCAGAGGAACAGGGGGCTTCGAGACCCAGTACTTC.

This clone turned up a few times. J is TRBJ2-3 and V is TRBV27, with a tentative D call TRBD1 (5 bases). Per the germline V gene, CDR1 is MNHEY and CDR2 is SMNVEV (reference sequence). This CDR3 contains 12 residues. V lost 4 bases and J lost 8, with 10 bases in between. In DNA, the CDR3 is TGTGCCAGCAGTTATAAAGGGGTTACGCAGTATTTT. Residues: CASSYKGVTQYF.

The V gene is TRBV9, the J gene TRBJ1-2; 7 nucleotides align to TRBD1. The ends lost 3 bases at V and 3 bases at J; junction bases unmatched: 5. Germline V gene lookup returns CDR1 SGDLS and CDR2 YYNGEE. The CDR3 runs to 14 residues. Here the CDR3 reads CASSAQGSDYGYTF. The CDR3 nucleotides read TGTGCCAGCAGCGCACAGGGGAGTGACTATGGCTACACCTTC.

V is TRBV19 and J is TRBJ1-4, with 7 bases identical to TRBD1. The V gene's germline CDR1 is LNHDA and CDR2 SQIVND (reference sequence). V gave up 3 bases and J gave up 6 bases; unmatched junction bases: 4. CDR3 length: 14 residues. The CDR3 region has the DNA TGTGCCAGTAGTATCCGCAGGGGGGATGAAAAACTGTTTTTT. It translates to CASSIRRGDEKLFF.

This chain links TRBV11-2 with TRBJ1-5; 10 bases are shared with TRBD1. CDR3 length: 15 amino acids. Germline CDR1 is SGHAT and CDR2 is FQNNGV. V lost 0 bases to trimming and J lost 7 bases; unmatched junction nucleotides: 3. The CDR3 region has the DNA TGTGCCAGCAGCTTAGACGGGACAGGGGAGCAGCCCCAGCATTTT. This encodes CASSLDGTGEQPQHF.